This passage covers 14 T cell receptor beta chains from one sample sequenced in a study of radiotherapy plus CTLA-4 blockade in lung cancer. Measured with immunoSEQ multiplex PCR; TCRdb has only the in-frame clones, and not every one. The sample lists tens of thousands of clones, roughly four fifths occurring once. This specimen was peripheral blood, taken from a patient treated with radiotherapy plus ipilimumab. The receptors were sampled from a human donor with non-small cell lung cancer who had stable disease on radiotherapy plus ipilimumab.

V and J are TRBV11-2 and TRBJ2-1; TRBD1 matches 12 bases. Trimming cost V 3 bases and J 9 bases; bases outside gene matches: 3. Germline CDR1 reads SGHAT; CDR2 reads FQNNGV. The CDR3 extends over 14 amino acids. The CDR3: CASSLGQGAAEQFF. The CDR3 DNA reads TGTGCCAGCAGCTTGGGACAGGGGGCGGCTGAGCAGTTCTTC.

The chain uses TRBV6-4 and TRBJ2-3; TRBD2 matches 11 bases. This CDR3 spans 14 amino acids. V shed 6 bases and J 4 bases; nucleotides not matched to a gene: 3. Germline-derived CDR1 and CDR2 are MRHNA and SNTAGT. The CDR3 sequence is CASSLAGGADTQYF. The CDR3 region has the DNA TGTGCCAGCAGCCTAGCGGGGGGTGCAGATACGCAGTATTTT.

The V call is TRBV5-8, the J call TRBJ1-2; D ambiguous. The V gene's germline CDR1 is SGHTS and CDR2 YDEGEE. CDR3 size: 11 residues. V was clipped by 2 bases and J by 7 bases, with 6 bases between them. Here the CDR3 DNA reads TGTGCCAGCAGCTTTATCGGTGGCTACACCTTC. Translating gives CASSFIGGYTF.

The chain combines TRBV5-6 with TRBJ1-1, with TRBD1 matching 7 bases. After removal of 2 bases from V and 5 bases from J, the junction contained 6 bases not matched to a gene. CDR3 size: 14 residues. Germline V gene data show CDR1 as SGHDT and CDR2 as YYEEEE. CDR3 sequence (DNA): TGTGCCAGCAGCTTTAGGGGGCTAATTACTGAAGCTTTCTTT. This gives the protein CASSFRGLITEAFF.

The rearrangement links TRBV7-9 to TRBJ2-1; tentative D call: TRBD1 (5 bases). V lost 1 base, J lost 8 bases, and 15 bases lay in between. From germline, CDR1 is SEHNR and CDR2 FQNEAQ (reference sequence). The CDR3 runs to 15 residues. CDR3 sequence: CASSLGSGPDDEQFF. CDR3 bases: TGTGCCAGCAGCTTAGGTTCAGGGCCGGACGATGAGCAGTTCTTC.

The J gene is TRBJ2-3, the V gene TRBV7-8, with D tentatively TRBD2 (6 bases). Deletions cut 5 bases from V and 5 bases from J, with 14 bases between. The CDR3 is 14 amino acids. CDR1 is SGHVS, CDR2 FQNEAQ, per germline. DNA of the CDR3: TGTGCCAGCAGCCCGCCGGGACTGGGAGATACGCAGTATTTT. Residues: CASSPPGLGDTQYF.

The chain links TRBV7-2 to TRBJ2-3, with 8 bases aligning to TRBD1. Germline lookup yields CDR1 SGHTA and CDR2 FQGNSA. The CDR3 length is 15 residues. V trimming: 5 bases; J trimming: 0 bases; junction bases outside the gene matches: 4. CDR3 nucleotides: TGTGCCAGCAGCCTCGGACAGGGTAGCACAGATACGCAGTATTTT. Residues: CASSLGQGSTDTQYF.

This sequence joins TRBV18 and TRBJ2-7, with D tentatively TRBD1 (6 bases). CDR1 is KGHSH and CDR2 is LQKENI in the germline V gene. V was pared by 3 bases and J by 7 bases, with 13 bases between. The CDR3 runs to 13 residues. For the CDR3, the DNA is TGTGCCAGCTCACCTTCGGGACAATCGGAGCAGTACTTC. Translation gives CASSPSGQSEQYF.

As to this clone: The junction differs from germline at one of its ends, possibly a read error. The chain has TRBV7-7 and TRBJ2-4; D gene uncertain. CDR1 is SSHAT and CDR2 is FNYEAQ in the germline V gene (reference sequence). The CDR3 has 15 residues. The CDR3 sequence is CASTHGNKAKNIQYF. CDR3 sequence (DNA): TGTGCTAGCACTCATGGGAATAAGGCCAAAAACATTCAGTACTTC.

The V call is TRBV15, the J call TRBJ2-1; 11 positions agree with TRBD1. The CDR3 has 16 residues. V was clipped by 0 bases and J by 9 bases; unmatched bases: 7. Germline V gene data show CDR1 as LNHNV and CDR2 as YYDKDF (reference sequence). CDR3 sequence: CATSRDIGQGASEQFF. The CDR3 coding sequence is TGTGCCACCAGCAGAGACATAGGACAGGGGGCCAGTGAGCAGTTCTTC.

The V gene is TRBV5-1, the J gene TRBJ1-2; D ambiguous. The germline CDR1 and CDR2 sequences are SGHRS and YFSETQ. Trimming pared 5 bases from V and 0 bases from J, leaving 14 bases between. The CDR3 consists of 15 residues. CDR3 in amino acids: CASREVGSANYGYTF. The CDR3 bases are TGCGCCAGCAGGGAAGTGGGGTCTGCTAACTATGGCTACACCTTC.

Concerning this clone: Other DNA sequences in this specimen translate into the identical CDR3. V is TRBV19 and J is TRBJ2-7; D is uncertain. Per the germline V gene, CDR1 is LNHDA and CDR2 is SQIVND (reference sequence). The CDR3 is made up of 14 amino acids. Deletions cut 4 bases from V and 2 bases from J, with 12 bases between. The CDR3 region has the DNA TGTGCCAGTAGTAGAATACAACCTCCCTACGAGCAGTACTTC. This gives the protein CASSRIQPPYEQYF.

V is TRBV18 and J is TRBJ2-3, with TRBD2 matching over 8 bases. Germline CDR1 and CDR2: KGHSH and LQKENI. This CDR3 contains 17 residues. With V trimmed by 4 bases and J by 0 bases, 9 bases remained unmatched. Here the CDR3 DNA reads TGTGCCAGCTCACTTCAAGCGGGGGCCTATAGCACAGATACGCAGTATTTT. Its translation is CASSLQAGAYSTDTQYF.

This clone was picked up one time. V usage is TRBV6-5 and J usage is TRBJ2-5, with 9 bases lining up with TRBD2. After removal of 5 bases from V and 11 bases from J, the junction contained 6 bases not matched to a gene. Germline V gene data show CDR1 as MNHEY and CDR2 as SVGAGI. The CDR3 is made up of 12 amino acids. Here the CDR3 DNA reads TGTGCCAGCAGTCGAGGGACTAGCCGGCAGTACTTC. Protein: CASSRGTSRQYF.